Listed below are T cell receptor beta chains from one sample, sequenced in a study of naive and memory T cell subsets. Via MiXCR, TCRdb re-called the UMI-ligation and nested PCR reads, giving one row per CDR3 protein. This table has 9,700 or so distinct CDR3 sequences, roughly 5.7% appearing once. The specimen was CD4+ TEMRA cells from blood. These receptors were collected from a human donor in good health. Both conserved end residues are part of each CDR3. D genes are given only for firm matches. Part of the rows lack a size; the others show once, few, many or a class for expanded clones.

d_call j_call clone_size cdr3_length v_call cdr3_aa cdr3_nt
TRBD1 TRBJ2-5 many 19 TRBV7-8 CASSPTGIWRDRGQETQYF TGTGCCAGCAGCCCTACGGGGATCTGGCGGGACAGGGGACAAGAGACCCAGTACTTC
NA TRBJ1-5 many 14 TRBV15 CATSTGQPNQPQHF TGTGCCACCAGCACCGGGCAGCCCAATCAGCCCCAGCATTTT
TRBD2 TRBJ2-5 hyperexpanded 16 TRBV24-1 CATSDTGSGAQETQYF TGTGCCACCAGTGACACGGGTAGCGGGGCTCAAGAGACCCAGTACTTC
TRBD2 TRBJ2-1 NA 16 TRBV20-1 CSARDPTSGIYNEQFF TGCAGTGCTAGAGATCCGACTAGCGGGATATACAATGAGCAGTTCTTC
NA TRBJ2-2 many 15 TRBV29-1 CSVPRGIDNTGELFF TGCAGCGTCCCCCGGGGCATCGACAACACCGGGGAGCTGTTTTTT
NA TRBJ2-7 few 14 TRBV20-1 CSGKINGQSYEQYF TGCAGTGGTAAGATAAACGGACAGTCCTACGAGCAGTACTTC
NA TRBJ2-5 many 15 TRBV18 CASSPGGPSQGTQYF TGTGCCAGCTCACCCGGGGGTCCCTCCCAGGGGACCCAGTACTTC
TRBD2 TRBJ2-1 many 14 TRBV7-2 CASSPSSGVSEQFF TGTGCCAGCAGCCCCTCTAGCGGGGTTAGTGAGCAGTTCTTC
NA TRBJ1-2 many 13 TRBV18 CASSPRAGDGYTF TGTGCCAGCTCACCACGGGCAGGGGATGGCTACACCTTC
NA TRBJ2-1 few 16 TRBV7-2 CASITGGVGVGDEQFF TGTGCCAGCATAACGGGGGGCGTTGGTGTAGGGGATGAGCAGTTCTTC
NA TRBJ1-3 many 12 TRBV14 CASSQASVHIYF TGTGCCAGCAGCCAAGCTTCGGTTCACATATATTTT
NA TRBJ2-7 NA 14 TRBV23-1 CASSQNRAPYEQYF TGCGCCAGCAGTCAAAACAGGGCACCCTACGAGCAGTACTTC
NA TRBJ2-1 few 16 TRBV14 CASSPVAFRGVNEQFF TGTGCCAGCAGCCCTGTAGCGTTCAGGGGGGTCAATGAGCAGTTCTTC
NA TRBJ2-5 medium-sized 14 TRBV7-8 CASSLGTRKETQYF TGTGCCAGCAGCTTAGGGACAAGGAAAGAGACCCAGTACTTC
NA TRBJ2-5 many 13 TRBV7-2 CASSQGYPGTQYF TGTGCCAGCAGCCAGGGCTATCCAGGGACCCAGTACTTC
NA TRBJ2-7 many 17 TRBV4-1 CASSQVDLGISAYEQYF TGCGCCAGCAGCCAAGTGGACCTGGGAATTTCAGCGTACGAGCAGTACTTC
TRBD2 TRBJ2-3 many 19 TRBV7-3 CASRLPYRASGDSTDTQYF TGTGCCAGCAGACTACCATACCGGGCTAGCGGGGACTCCACAGATACGCAGTATTTT
NA TRBJ2-3 few 21 TRBV5-1 CASSFGGRRGAFGRLTDTQYF TGCGCCAGCAGCTTCGGGGGGCGGCGGGGAGCCTTTGGCCGACTCACAGATACGCAGTATTTT
NA TRBJ2-1 many 13 TRBV20-1 CSARDPYPYEQFF TGCAGTGCTAGAGATCCATACCCTTATGAGCAGTTCTTC
NA TRBJ1-1 many 14 TRBV28 CASSSRTLNTEAFF TGTGCCAGCAGCTCCCGGACCCTGAACACTGAAGCTTTCTTT
NA TRBJ1-4 many 15 TRBV18 CASSPVDGHNEKLFF TGTGCCAGCTCACCCGTCGACGGACATAATGAAAAACTGTTTTTT
TRBD1 TRBJ1-2 NA 14 TRBV2 CASSERQGAGGYTF TGTGCCAGCAGTGAACGACAGGGGGCCGGTGGCTACACCTTC
TRBD1 TRBJ2-5 many 13 TRBV5-1 CASSRGQPETQYF TGCGCCAGCAGCAGGGGACAGCCAGAGACCCAGTACTTC
NA TRBJ2-2 many 14 TRBV30 CAWSEGWDTGELFF TGTGCCTGGAGTGAAGGCTGGGACACCGGGGAGCTGTTTTTT
NA TRBJ2-7 few 15 TRBV6-6 CASSQKGGGAYEQYF TGTGCCAGCAGCCAGAAGGGGGGGGGGGCCTACGAGCAGTACTTC
NA TRBJ2-6 NA 16 TRBV9 CASRAGDNSGANVLTF TGTGCCAGTCGGGCAGGCGATAACTCTGGGGCCAACGTCCTGACTTTC
NA TRBJ2-5 many 17 TRBV18 CASSPPGAPLTQETQYF TGTGCCAGCTCACCACCGGGAGCGCCCCTCACGCAAGAGACCCAGTACTTC
TRBD2 TRBJ2-3 medium-sized 14 TRBV7-2 CASSPLAGLDTQYF TGTGCCAGCAGCCCTCTAGCGGGACTCGATACGCAGTATTTT
TRBD1 TRBJ1-1 few 13 TRBV18 CASSPDRVGEAFF TGTGCCAGCTCCCCGGACAGGGTTGGTGAAGCTTTCTTT
TRBD1 TRBJ1-1 many 16 TRBV5-1 CASSSSTGASNTEAFF TGCGCCAGCAGCTCCAGTACAGGGGCCTCGAACACTGAAGCTTTCTTT
NA TRBJ2-1 many 13 TRBV7-2 CASSLEDYTTQFF TGTGCCAGCAGCTTAGAGGACTACACGACGCAGTTCTTC
NA TRBJ1-5 many 14 TRBV10-3 CAISEGGGNQPQHF TGTGCCATCAGTGAGGGAGGGGGAAATCAGCCCCAGCATTTT
NA TRBJ2-1 many 13 TRBV3-1 CASSQRVHNEQFF TGTGCCAGCAGCCAGCGAGTACACAATGAGCAGTTCTTC
NA TRBJ1-4 few 11 TRBV29-1 CSVEFGEKLFF TGCAGCGTTGAGTTTGGTGAAAAACTGTTTTTT
NA TRBJ2-2 NA 14 TRBV2 CASNRGGSSGELFF TGTGCCAGCAACAGGGGGGGCAGCTCCGGGGAGCTGTTTTTT
TRBD2 TRBJ2-7 many 14 TRBV12-3/TRBV12-4 CASSFASGAYEQYF TGTGCCAGCAGCTTCGCTAGCGGGGCCTACGAGCAGTACTTC
TRBD2 TRBJ2-5 many 15 TRBV20-1 CSAPRLAGLGETQYF TGCAGTGCTCCAAGACTAGCGGGACTTGGGGAGACCCAGTACTTC
TRBD1 TRBJ2-2 NA 16 TRBV4-1 CASSQLPQGAAGELFF TGCGCCAGCAGCCAACTCCCCCAGGGGGCGGCCGGGGAGCTGTTTTTT
TRBD2 TRBJ2-1 many 14 TRBV6-1 CASPQTSGYNEQFF TGTGCCTCGCCCCAGACTAGCGGTTACAATGAGCAGTTCTTC
NA TRBJ2-7 many 11 TRBV6-6 CASKTEREQYF TGTGCCAGCAAAACGGAACGCGAGCAGTACTTC
NA TRBJ1-2 many 12 TRBV29-1 CSVEAHSYGYTF TGCAGCGTTGAAGCTCACAGCTATGGCTACACCTTC
TRBD2 TRBJ2-1 many 20 TRBV11-2 CASRTLLGLAGGPTYNEQFF TGTGCCAGCAGGACCCTTTTGGGACTAGCGGGGGGGCCGACCTACAATGAGCAGTTCTTC
NA TRBJ1-2 few 16 TRBV4-1 CASSQARTPRESGYTF TGCGCCAGCAGCCAAGCACGAACTCCCCGGGAAAGTGGCTACACCTTC
NA TRBJ2-1 few 13 TRBV6-5 CASSRDRYNEQFF TGTGCCAGCAGCAGGGACCGCTACAATGAGCAGTTCTTC
NA TRBJ1-5 medium-sized 13 TRBV12-3/TRBV12-4 CASSLVENQPQHF TGTGCCAGCAGTTTAGTCGAGAATCAGCCCCAGCATTTT
NA TRBJ2-7 medium-sized 15 TRBV28 CASRRGAGQLYEQYF TGTGCCAGCAGACGGGGCGCTGGACAGTTGTACGAGCAGTACTTC
TRBD1 TRBJ1-1 NA 16 TRBV6-2/TRBV6-3 CASREDRAYMNTEAFF TGTGCCAGCAGAGAGGACAGGGCGTACATGAACACTGAAGCTTTCTTT
NA TRBJ2-2 many 13 TRBV27 CASSLKGTGELFF TGTGCCAGCAGTTTAAAGGGGACCGGGGAGCTGTTTTTT
TRBD1 TRBJ2-7 few 14 TRBV30 CAWSVTGGYHEQYF TGTGCCTGGAGTGTCACAGGGGGATACCACGAGCAGTACTTC
NA TRBJ2-3 few 14 TRBV5-1 CASSAGGPRDTQYF TGCGCCAGCAGCGCCGGGGGACCCCGGGATACGCAGTATTTT
TRBD1 TRBJ2-1 many 14 TRBV5-1 CASSLDRGADEQFF TGCGCCAGCAGCCTGGACAGGGGTGCCGATGAGCAGTTCTTC
NA TRBJ2-7 NA 15 TRBV7-9 CASSSPGLTSYEQYF TGTGCCAGCAGCTCTCCGGGATTGACGTCGTACGAGCAGTACTTC
NA TRBJ2-4 many 12 TRBV6-2/TRBV6-3 CASSRTLNIQYF TGTGCCAGCAGTCGGACCCTGAACATTCAGTACTTC